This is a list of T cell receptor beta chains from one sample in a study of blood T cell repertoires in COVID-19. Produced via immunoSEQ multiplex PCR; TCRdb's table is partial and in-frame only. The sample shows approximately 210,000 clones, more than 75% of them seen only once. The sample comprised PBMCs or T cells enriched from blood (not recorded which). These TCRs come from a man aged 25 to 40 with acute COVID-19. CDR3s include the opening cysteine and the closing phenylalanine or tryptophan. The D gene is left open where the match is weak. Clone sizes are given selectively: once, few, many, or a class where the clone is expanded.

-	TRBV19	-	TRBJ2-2	CASSILSTGELFF	TGTGCCAGTAGTATATTGTCAACCGGGGAGCTGTTTTTT
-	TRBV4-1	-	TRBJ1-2	CASSQDERNSYGYTF	TGCGCCAGCAGCCAAGATGAACGTAACAGTTATGGCTACACCTTC
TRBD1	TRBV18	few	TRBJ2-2	CASSPPGQGDTGELFF	TGTGCCAGCTCACCACCGGGACAGGGAGACACCGGGGAGCTGTTTTTT
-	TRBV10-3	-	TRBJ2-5	CAISELPGIETQYF	TGTGCCATCAGTGAGTTACCGGGTATAGAGACCCAGTACTTC
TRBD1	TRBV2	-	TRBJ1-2	CASRADRGYGNGYTF	TGTGCCAGCAGAGCGGACAGGGGGTACGGGAATGGCTACACCTTC
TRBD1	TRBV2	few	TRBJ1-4	CASRGTGEKLFF	TGTGCCAGCAGGGGGACAGGCGAAAAACTGTTTTTT
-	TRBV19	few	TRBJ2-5	CASSVTSQETQYF	TGTGCCAGTAGTGTTACTAGCCAGGAGACCCAGTACTTC
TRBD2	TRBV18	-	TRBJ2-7	CASSPRLAGDSEQYF	TGTGCCAGCTCACCACGACTAGCGGGGGATAGCGAGCAGTACTTC
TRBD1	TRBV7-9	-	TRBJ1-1	CASSLSQGGTEAFF	TGTGCCAGCAGCTTGAGTCAGGGGGGCACTGAAGCTTTCTTT
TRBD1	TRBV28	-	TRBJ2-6	CASSPGTGRGANVLTF	TGTGCCAGCAGTCCCGGGACAGGGAGGGGGGCCAACGTCCTGACTTTC
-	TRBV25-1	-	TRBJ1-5	CASSDLGSGNQPQHF	TGTGCCAGCAGTGACCTGGGGAGTGGCAATCAGCCCCAGCATTTT
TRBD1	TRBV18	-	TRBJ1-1	CASSLGTGPEAFF	TGTGCCAGCTCACTAGGGACAGGTCCTGAAGCTTTCTTT
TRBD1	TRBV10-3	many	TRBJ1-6	CAVLVGGVGSPLHF	TGTGCCGTCCTGGTAGGGGGCGTGGGGTCACCCCTCCACTTT
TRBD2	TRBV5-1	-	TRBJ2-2	CASSLMTSGGNTGELFF	TGCGCCAGCAGCTTAATGACTAGCGGGGGGAACACCGGGGAGCTGTTTTTT
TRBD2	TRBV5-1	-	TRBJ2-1	CASSLTGGGNEQFF	TGCGCCAGCAGCTTGACGGGGGGTGGTAATGAGCAGTTCTTC
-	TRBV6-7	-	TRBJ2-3	CAESLRDFPSTDTQYF	TGTGCCGAAAGTCTCCGGGACTTCCCTAGCACAGATACGCAGTATTTT
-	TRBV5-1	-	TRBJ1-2	CASSSDSNYGYTF	TGCGCCAGCAGCAGCGACAGTAACTATGGCTACACCTTC
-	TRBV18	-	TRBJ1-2	CASSPQGATNYGYTF	TGTGCCAGCTCACCACAGGGAGCTACTAACTATGGCTACACCTTC
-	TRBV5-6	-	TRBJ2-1	CASSLSTEAYNEQFF	TGTGCCAGCAGCTTGTCGACAGAAGCCTACAATGAGCAGTTCTTC
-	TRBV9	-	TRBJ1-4	CASSVAGRVQSNEKLFF	TGTGCCAGCAGCGTAGCCGGGAGGGTGCAGTCTAATGAAAAACTGTTTTTT
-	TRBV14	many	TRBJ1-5	CASSQGGTINQPQHF	TGTGCCAGCAGCCAAGGAGGGACAATTAATCAGCCCCAGCATTTT
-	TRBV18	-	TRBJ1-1	CASSPREKIVNTEAFF	TGTGCCAGCTCACCAAGAGAAAAGATAGTGAACACTGAAGCTTTCTTT
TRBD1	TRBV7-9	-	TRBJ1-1	CASSDLRGQGTEAFF	TGTGCCAGCAGCGACCTCAGGGGGCAGGGCACTGAAGCTTTCTTT
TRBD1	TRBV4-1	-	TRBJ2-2	CASTHQGAGELFF	TGCGCCAGCACTCATCAGGGGGCCGGGGAGCTGTTTTTT
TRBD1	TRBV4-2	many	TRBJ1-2	CASSHTGTGGSNYGYTF	TGTGCCAGCAGCCACACCGGGACAGGGGGCTCTAACTATGGCTACACCTTC
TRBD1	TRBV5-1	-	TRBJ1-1	CASSGGTGTLNTEAFF	TGCGCCAGCAGCGGCGGGACAGGGACGTTGAACACTGAAGCTTTCTTT
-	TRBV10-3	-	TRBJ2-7	CAIRAEGGPNEQYF	TGTGCCATCAGGGCAGAGGGGGGGCCCAACGAGCAGTACTTC
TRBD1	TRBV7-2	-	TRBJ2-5	CASSRDRGPMGTQYF	TGTGCCAGCAGCCGGGACAGGGGCCCAATGGGGACCCAGTACTTC
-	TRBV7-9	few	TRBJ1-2	CASSAPDRNYGYTF	TGTGCCAGCAGCGCACCCGACAGAAACTATGGCTACACCTTC
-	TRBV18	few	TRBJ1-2	CASSPRQSGRGYTF	TGTGCCAGCTCACCCAGACAGTCCGGACGGGGCTACACCTTC
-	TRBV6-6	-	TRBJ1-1	CASSYLGDTEAFF	TGTGCCAGCAGTTACTTGGGAGACACTGAAGCTTTCTTT
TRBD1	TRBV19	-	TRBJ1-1	CASSRQGANTEAFF	TGTGCCAGTAGTAGACAGGGGGCGAACACTGAAGCTTTCTTT
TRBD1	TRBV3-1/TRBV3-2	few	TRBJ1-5	CASSQVFLPGQGPNQPQHF	TGTGCCAGCAGCCAAGTGTTCCTGCCGGGACAGGGACCCAATCAGCCCCAGCATTTT
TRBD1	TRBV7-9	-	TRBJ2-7	CASSLRDSYEQYF	TGTGCCAGCAGCCTCCGGGACAGTTACGAGCAGTACTTC
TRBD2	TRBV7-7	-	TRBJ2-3	CASSLGAGGSTDTQYF	TGTGCCAGCAGCTTGGGGGCGGGGGGCAGCACAGATACGCAGTATTTT
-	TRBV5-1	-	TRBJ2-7	CASSSTGYYEQYF	TGCGCCAGCAGCTCTACAGGGTACTACGAGCAGTACTTC
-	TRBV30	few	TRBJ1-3	CAWTRGSSGNTIYF	TGTGCCTGGACCCGCGGGTCCTCTGGAAACACCATATATTTT
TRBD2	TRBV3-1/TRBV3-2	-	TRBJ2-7	CASSHGLAGRGQYF	TGTGCCAGCAGCCACGGACTAGCGGGGAGAGGGCAGTACTTC
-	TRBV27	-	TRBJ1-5	CASKIGGTVGQPQHF	TGTGCCAGCAAAATAGGCGGTACGGTTGGACAGCCCCAGCATTTT
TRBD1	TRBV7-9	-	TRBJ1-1	CASSYRTGGNTEAFF	TGTGCCAGCAGCTACCGGACAGGGGGGAACACTGAAGCTTTCTTT